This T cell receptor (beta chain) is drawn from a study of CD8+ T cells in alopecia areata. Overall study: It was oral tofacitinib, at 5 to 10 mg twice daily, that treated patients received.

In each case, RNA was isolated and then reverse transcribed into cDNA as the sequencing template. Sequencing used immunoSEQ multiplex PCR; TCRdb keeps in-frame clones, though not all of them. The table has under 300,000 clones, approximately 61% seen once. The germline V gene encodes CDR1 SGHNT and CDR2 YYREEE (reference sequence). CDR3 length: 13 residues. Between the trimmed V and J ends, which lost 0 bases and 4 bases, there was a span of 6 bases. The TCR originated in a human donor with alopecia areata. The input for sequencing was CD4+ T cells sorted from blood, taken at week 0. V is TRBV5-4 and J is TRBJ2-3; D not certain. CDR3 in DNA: TGTGCCAGCAGCTTGGCGAAAGCAGATACGCAGTATTTT. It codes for CASSLAKADTQYF. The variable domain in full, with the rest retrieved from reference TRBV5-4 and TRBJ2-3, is ETGVTQSPTHLIKTRGQQVTLRCSSQSGHNTVSWYQQALGQGPQFIFQYYREEENGRGNFPPRFSGLQFPNYSSELNVNALELDDSALYLCASSLAKADTQYFGPGTRLTVL.